The rows below give T cell receptor beta chains drawn from one sample of a study of shared clonotypes between healthy human individuals. Generated by immunoSEQ multiplex PCR, the TCRdb table keeps only in-frame clones and is missing some. Of nearly 750,000 clones listed, 72% were seen once; the top ten hold about 1.8%. The sample taken for sequencing was memory CD4+ T cells sorted from blood. The receptors shown here come from a woman aged 25 to 45 in good health. CDR3s include the opening cysteine and the closing phenylalanine or tryptophan. The D gene is left open where the match is weak. The size field is filled for only some rows; it gives once, few, many or a size class.

>NA|TRBJ1-2|TRBV27|NA
CASSLTSNYGYTF
TGTGCCAGCAGTTTAACCTCTAACTATGGCTACACCTTC
>NA|TRBJ2-7|TRBV6-5|NA
CASSSTPLAEQYF
TGTGCCAGCAGTTCCACCCCCCTGGCGGAGCAGTACTTC
>NA|TRBJ2-7|TRBV6-1|NA
CASSVSGDPFYEQYF
TGTGCCAGCAGTGTTTCCGGGGACCCTTTCTACGAGCAGTACTTC
>few|TRBJ2-2|TRBV2|TRBD2
CASRLGLAGVTGELFF
TGTGCCAGCAGACTAGGACTAGCGGGAGTCACCGGGGAGCTGTTTTTT
>NA|TRBJ1-5|TRBV19|NA
CASSPYSAVWQPQHF
TGTGCCAGTAGTCCGTACAGCGCCGTCTGGCAGCCCCAGCATTTT
>NA|TRBJ1-2|TRBV28|TRBD1
CASRRQTGIGGYTF
TGTGCCAGCAGACGGCAGACAGGGATCGGTGGCTACACCTTC
>NA|TRBJ1-4|TRBV5-8|NA
CASSFGLSSGGEKLFF
TGTGCCAGCAGCTTCGGCCTATCATCCGGGGGTGAAAAACTGTTTTTT
>few|TRBJ1-2|TRBV4-2|NA
CASSRGGDYGYTF
TGTGCCAGCAGCCGAGGGGGGGACTATGGCTACACCTTC
>few|TRBJ2-1|TRBV25-1|NA
CASSVGVSNEQFF
TGTGCCAGCAGTGTTGGGGTATCCAATGAGCAGTTCTTC
>few|TRBJ2-1|TRBV7-6|NA
CASSSQPWRGRQFF
TGTGCCAGCAGCTCGCAGCCGTGGCGGGGTCGTCAGTTCTTC
>few|TRBJ2-1|TRBV5-1|TRBD2
CASSFELAGDNEQFF
TGCGCCAGCAGCTTTGAACTAGCGGGAGATAATGAGCAGTTCTTC
>NA|TRBJ2-5|TRBV5-1|NA
CASSSGPEWGTQYF
TGCGCCAGCAGCTCGGGCCCAGAGTGGGGGACCCAGTACTTC
>few|TRBJ2-7|TRBV19|TRBD2
CASSAGYRAASGSYEQYF
TGTGCCAGTAGTGCAGGGTATCGGGCGGCTAGCGGGAGCTACGAGCAGTACTTC
>NA|TRBJ2-7|TRBV10-2|NA
CASSLETGSIEQYF
TGCGCCAGCAGCTTAGAAACTGGCTCCATCGAGCAGTACTTC
>NA|TRBJ1-1|TRBV30|NA
CAWNPPREHTEAFF
TGTGCCTGGAACCCCCCGCGGGAGCACACTGAAGCTTTCTTT
>many|TRBJ2-7|TRBV2|TRBD2
CASSAGLAYEQYF
TGTGCCAGCAGTGCGGGACTAGCCTACGAGCAGTACTTC
>NA|TRBJ2-1|TRBV28|NA
CASSHTGGGYNEQFF
TGTGCCAGCTCTCATACCGGTGGAGGCTACAATGAGCAGTTCTTC
>NA|TRBJ2-1|TRBV27|TRBD2
CASRGLAAHNEQFF
TGTGCCAGCAGGGGACTAGCGGCACACAATGAGCAGTTCTTC
>once|TRBJ2-7|TRBV4-1|TRBD1
CASSQRQGDYEQYF
TGCGCCAGCAGCCAACGACAGGGGGATTACGAGCAGTACTTC
>NA|TRBJ2-2|TRBV30|NA
CAWSVSGILKLFF
TGTGCCTGGAGTGTCTCCGGGATACTTAAGCTGTTTTTT
>NA|TRBJ1-3|TRBV5-1|TRBD1
CASSLGQEGGNTIYF
TGCGCCAGCAGCCTCGGACAGGAGGGTGGAAACACCATATATTTT
>NA|TRBJ2-3|TRBV5-1|NA
CASSFGTTNADTQYF
TGCGCCAGCAGCTTTGGGACCACAAACGCAGATACGCAGTATTTT
>NA|TRBJ2-3|TRBV28|TRBD2
CASFRAGGSADTQYF
TGTGCCAGCTTCCGAGCGGGAGGGTCTGCAGATACGCAGTATTTT
>NA|TRBJ1-1|TRBV7-9|NA
CASSPNKNTEAFF
TGTGCCAGCAGCCCCAACAAGAACACTGAAGCTTTCTTT
>NA|TRBJ1-3|TRBV28|NA
CASRSTLTLHRSGNTIYF
TGTGCCAGCAGATCAACCCTCACGTTACACCGGTCTGGAAACACCATATATTTT
>once|TRBJ1-5|TRBV6-5|NA
CASSYSGTQPQHF
TGTGCCAGCAGTTACAGCGGGACCCAGCCCCAGCATTTT